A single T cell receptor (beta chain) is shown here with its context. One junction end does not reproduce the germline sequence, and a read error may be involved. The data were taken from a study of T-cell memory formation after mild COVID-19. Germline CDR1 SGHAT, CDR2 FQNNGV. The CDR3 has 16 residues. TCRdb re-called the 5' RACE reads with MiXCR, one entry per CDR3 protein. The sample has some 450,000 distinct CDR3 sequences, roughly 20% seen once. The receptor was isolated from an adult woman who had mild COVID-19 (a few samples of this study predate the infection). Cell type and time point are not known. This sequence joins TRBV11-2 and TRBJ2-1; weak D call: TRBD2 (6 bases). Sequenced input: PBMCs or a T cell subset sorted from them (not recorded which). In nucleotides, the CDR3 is TGTGCCAGCATCTTAGGGGTCGGGAGTGCCTACAATGAGCAGTTCTTC. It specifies CASILGVGSAYNEQFF.